Below are 21 T cell receptor beta chains sequenced from a single sample in a study of Ad26.COV2.S vaccination and SARS-CoV-2 variants. Using immunoSEQ multiplex PCR, the repertoire was profiled, and TCRdb retains in-frame clones only, with some absent. This table holds about 500,000 clones, roughly nine tenths found once. Treatment given: around 19 received Ad26.COV2.S at low or high dose, single or two shots; 5 received placebo; per-sample allocation not given. On day 63 after the first injection, vaccine and placebo recipients gave samples. Sequencing was performed on peripheral blood, taken in a trial of Ad26.COV2.S vaccine versus placebo. The receptors come from a person between 18 and 59 years old who received the Ad26.COV2.S COVID-19 vaccine or a placebo.

The V gene is TRBV19, the J gene TRBJ2-5, with D uncertain. The V gene lost 7 bases and the J gene lost 4 bases, with 13 bases spanning the gap. The CDR3 spans 13 residues. The germline gives CDR1 LNHDA, CDR2 SQIVND (reference sequence). CDR3 in DNA: TGTGCCAGTAAAAGTAGCTTTTTAGAGACCCAGTACTTC. Encoded protein: CASKSSFLETQYF.

The chain couples TRBV11-2 to TRBJ2-7, with TRBD1 identical over 7 bases. Germline values: CDR1 SGHAT, CDR2 FQNNGV. V lost 4 bases, J lost 0 bases, and 12 bases stayed unmatched. This CDR3 has 17 residues. CDR3 DNA sequence: TGTGCCAGCAGCTCCATACAGGGGACGCTTTCCTCCTACGAGCAGTACTTC. It encodes CASSSIQGTLSSYEQYF.

This chain connects TRBV27 to TRBJ1-6; D is perhaps TRBD1 (5 bases). Per the germline V gene, CDR1 is MNHEY and CDR2 is SMNVEV (reference sequence). Trimming took 5 bases from V and 8 from J, leaving 13 bases between them. The CDR3 length is 14 residues. Here the CDR3 reads CASSLGVDYSPLHF. CDR3 DNA: TGTGCCAGCAGTCTGGGGGTGGATTATTCACCCCTCCACTTT.

The genes are TRBV19 and TRBJ1-3; D remains unclear. Germline CDR1 is LNHDA and CDR2 is SQIVND (reference sequence). The CDR3 is made up of 15 amino acids. Trimming stripped 0 bases from V and 0 bases from J, with 6 bases between. CDR3 amino acids: CASSIDRSSGNTIYF. Here the CDR3 DNA reads TGTGCCAGTAGTATAGACCGGAGCTCTGGAAACACCATATATTTT.

The chain uses TRBV7-9 and TRBJ1-2; tentative D call: TRBD1 (6 bases). The germline V and J ends were trimmed by 6 bases and 4 bases, with 18 bases remaining between them. There are 15 residues in the CDR3. Germline loops: CDR1 SEHNR, CDR2 FQNEAQ (reference sequence). This CDR3 reads CASRDLGGKAYGYTF. The CDR3 DNA reads TGTGCCAGCAGGGACCTCGGGGGCAAAGCCTATGGCTACACCTTC.

This clone has a handful of counts. The chain uses TRBV6-6 and TRBJ2-5, with D unresolved. CDR3 length: 11 residues. Germline V gene sequence: CDR1 MNHNY, CDR2 SVGAGI (reference sequence). Trimming removed 0 bases at V and 8 bases at J, with 4 bases between. CDR3: CASSYSLTQYF. CDR3 nucleotide sequence: TGTGCCAGCAGTTACTCCCTAACCCAGTACTTC.

V and J are TRBV20-1 and TRBJ2-1, with TRBD2 matching 10 bases. The CDR3 runs to 16 residues. J gave up 4 bases and V 3 bases, and 9 bases lay outside the gene matches. Germline CDR1 reads DFQATT; CDR2 reads SNEGSKA (reference sequence). CDR3 amino acids: CSASRTGTSAYNEQFF. The CDR3 DNA reads TGCAGTGCTAGTCGAACCGGGACTAGCGCTTACAATGAGCAGTTCTTC.

V is TRBV9 and J is TRBJ2-2; D unresolved. This CDR3 comprises 13 residues. The germline V gene encodes CDR1 SGDLS and CDR2 YYNGEE. V lost 4 bases and J 0 bases, leaving 4 bases between the germline ends. The DNA for the CDR3 is TGTGCCAGCAGCCCTACGAACACCGGGGAGCTGTTTTTT. The encoded protein is CASSPTNTGELFF.

This sequence joins TRBV5-8 and TRBJ2-1, with TRBD2 matching over 9 bases. Losses at the gene ends were 0 bases for V and 8 bases for J; bases not matched to a gene: 6. The CDR3 is 15 residues long. The germline gives CDR1 SGHTS, CDR2 YDEGEE. CDR3 in amino acids: CASSLASGAVHEQFF. CDR3 coding DNA: TGTGCCAGCAGCTTGGCTAGCGGGGCGGTCCATGAGCAGTTCTTC.

The chain has TRBV27 and TRBJ2-7, with TRBD1 as a possible D gene (6 bases). Germline CDR1 MNHEY, CDR2 SMNVEV (reference sequence). This CDR3 is 11 amino acids long. The V and J ends lost 7 bases and 2 bases respectively, with 6 bases between them. The CDR3 sequence is CASKGAYEQYF. In nucleotides, the CDR3 is TGTGCCAGCAAGGGGGCCTACGAGCAGTACTTC.

The chain uses TRBV9 and TRBJ2-1, with D uncertain. V dropped 0 bases and J dropped 4 bases, with 14 bases sitting between them. Germline V gene lookup returns CDR1 SGDLS and CDR2 YYNGEE. This CDR3 region has 16 residues. CDR3 region: CASSVGVTPKYNEQFF. The DNA for the CDR3 is TGTGCCAGCAGCGTAGGGGTTACCCCCAAATACAATGAGCAGTTCTTC.

J is TRBJ1-3 and V is TRBV24-1; weak D call: TRBD1 (5 bases). Trimming cost V 7 bases and J 0 bases, with 12 bases left between them. CDR3 length equals 15 residues. Germline-derived CDR1 and CDR2 are KGHDR and SFDVKD. CDR3 coding DNA: TGTGCCACCAGCGAGGGGCCGAACTCTGGAAACACCATATATTTT. It translates to CATSEGPNSGNTIYF.

This clone is a singleton in its sample. The chain is built from TRBV9 and TRBJ1-1; D unclear. Germline CDR1 SGDLS, CDR2 YYNGEE. Trimming stripped 6 bases from V and 4 bases from J, with 13 bases between. This CDR3 is 13 amino acids long. The CDR3 is CASKRVRVTEAFF. The CDR3 DNA follows: TGTGCCAGCAAAAGGGTGAGAGTCACTGAAGCTTTCTTT.

This clone showed up just a few times. The rearrangement joins TRBV6-6 to TRBJ2-7, with TRBD2 identical over 12 bases. This CDR3 region has 14 residues. With 6 bases clipped from V and 4 bases from J, the junction kept 4 bases outside the gene matches. Germline values: CDR1 MNHNY, CDR2 SVGAGI (reference sequence). The DNA of the CDR3 is TGTGCCAGCAGGCTAGCGGGAGGGGGGTACGAGCAGTACTTC. It yields the protein CASRLAGGGYEQYF.

This chain uses TRBV20-1 with TRBJ1-5; no clear D gene. Per the germline V gene, CDR1 is DFQATT and CDR2 is SNEGSKA (reference sequence). Trimming stripped 1 base from V and 3 bases from J, with 1 base between. This CDR3 comprises 11 residues. DNA of the CDR3: TGCAGTGCTAGAGCCAATCAGCCCCAGCATTTT. The encoded protein is CSARANQPQHF.

The chain is built from TRBV14 and TRBJ2-2, with 8 bases aligning to TRBD2. Germline V lookup: CDR1 SGHDN, CDR2 FVKESK. The CDR3 is 16 residues long. V lost 1 base to trimming and J lost 4 bases; unmatched junction nucleotides: 5. The CDR3 here is CASSQVLAVFTGELFF. DNA of the CDR3: TGTGCCAGCAGCCAAGTACTAGCGGTCTTCACCGGGGAGCTGTTTTTT.

This clone is a singleton in its sample. CDR3 sequence: CAIRRADLNTEAFF. The CDR3 coding sequence is TGTGCCATCCGGAGGGCCGATTTGAACACTGAAGCTTTCTTT. The genes are TRBV7-8 and TRBJ1-1; D not certain. Germline-derived CDR1 and CDR2 are SGHVS and FQNEAQ. The CDR3 contains 14 residues. Trimming pared 10 bases from V and 0 bases from J, leaving 15 bases between.

J is TRBJ1-2 and V is TRBV12-5; D not certain. Per the germline V gene, CDR1 is LGHNT and CDR2 is FRNRAP. The CDR3 runs 13 residues. Trimming left V 1 base short and J 3 bases short, with 6 bases between. CDR3 nucleotide sequence: TGTGCTAGTGGTTTGGGAGGACACTATGGCTACACCTTC. This gives the protein CASGLGGHYGYTF.

The V call is TRBV6-5, the J call TRBJ1-1; weak D call: TRBD1 (5 bases). Trimming pared 4 bases from V and 4 bases from J, leaving 10 bases between. The CDR3 runs 13 residues. In germline, CDR1 is MNHEY, CDR2 SVGAGI. The CDR3 coding sequence is TGTGCCAGCAGTTTTGACAGACGCACTGAAGCTTTCTTT. Amino acids: CASSFDRRTEAFF.

The chain couples TRBV6-2 or TRBV6-3 to TRBJ2-7; D remains unclear. From germline, CDR1 is MNHEY and CDR2 SVGEGT. The CDR3 consists of 12 residues. Between the trimmed V and J ends, which lost 4 bases and 1 base, there was a span of 5 bases. The DNA of the CDR3 is TGTGCCAGCAGTTCCGAATCCTACGAGCAGTACTTC. Translated, it gives CASSSESYEQYF.

The chain is built from TRBV6-5 and TRBJ1-4; D is unclear. The CDR3 runs 13 residues. Between the trimmed V and J ends, which lost 6 bases and 5 bases, there was a span of 10 bases. The germline CDR1 and CDR2 sequences are MNHEY and SVGAGI. In DNA form, the CDR3 reads TGTGCCAGCAGCGCCAGGATAAATGAAAAACTGTTTTTT. It translates to CASSARINEKLFF.